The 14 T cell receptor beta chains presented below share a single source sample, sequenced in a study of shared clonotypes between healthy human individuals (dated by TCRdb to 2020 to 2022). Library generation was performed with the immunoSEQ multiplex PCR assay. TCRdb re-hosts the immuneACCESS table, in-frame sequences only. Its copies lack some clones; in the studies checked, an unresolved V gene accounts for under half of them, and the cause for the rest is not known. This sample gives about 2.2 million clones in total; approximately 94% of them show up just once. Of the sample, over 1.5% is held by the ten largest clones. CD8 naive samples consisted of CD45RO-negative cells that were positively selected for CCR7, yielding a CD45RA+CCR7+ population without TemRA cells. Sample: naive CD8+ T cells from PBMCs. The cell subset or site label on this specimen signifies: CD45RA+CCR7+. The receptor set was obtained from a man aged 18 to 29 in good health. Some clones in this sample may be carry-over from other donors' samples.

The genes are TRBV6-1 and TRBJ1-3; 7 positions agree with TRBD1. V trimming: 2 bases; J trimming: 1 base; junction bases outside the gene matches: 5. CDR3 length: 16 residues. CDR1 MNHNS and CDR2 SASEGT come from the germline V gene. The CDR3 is CASSEWAGQSGNTIYF. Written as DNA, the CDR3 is TGTGCCAGCAGTGAATGGGCGGGACAGTCTGGAAACACCATATATTTT.

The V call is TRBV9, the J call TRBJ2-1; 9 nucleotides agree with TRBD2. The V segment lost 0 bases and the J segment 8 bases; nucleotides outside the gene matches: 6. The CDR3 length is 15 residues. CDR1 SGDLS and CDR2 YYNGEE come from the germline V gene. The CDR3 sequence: CASSVGDSGSHEQFF. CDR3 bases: TGTGCCAGCAGCGTAGGAGATAGCGGGAGTCATGAGCAGTTCTTC.

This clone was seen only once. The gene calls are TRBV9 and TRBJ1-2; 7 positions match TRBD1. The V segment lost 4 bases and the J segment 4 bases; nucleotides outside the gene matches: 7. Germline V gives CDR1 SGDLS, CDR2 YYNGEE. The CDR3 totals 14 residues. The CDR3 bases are TGTGCCAGCAGCCCACATGACAGGGTCTATGGCTACACCTTC. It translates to CASSPHDRVYGYTF.

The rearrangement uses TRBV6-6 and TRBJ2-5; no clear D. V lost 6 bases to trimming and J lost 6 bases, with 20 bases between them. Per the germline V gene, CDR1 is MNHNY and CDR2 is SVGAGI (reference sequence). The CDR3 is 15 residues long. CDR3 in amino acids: CASSDPDPARKTQYF. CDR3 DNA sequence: TGTGCCAGCAGCGACCCGGACCCGGCGAGGAAGACCCAGTACTTC.

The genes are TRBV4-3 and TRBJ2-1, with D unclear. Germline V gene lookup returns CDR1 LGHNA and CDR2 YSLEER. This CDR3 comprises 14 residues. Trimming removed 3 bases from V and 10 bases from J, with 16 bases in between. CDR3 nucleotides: TGCGCCAGCAGCCAGACCCCTGGGGTCTCCGAGCAGTTCTTC. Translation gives CASSQTPGVSEQFF.

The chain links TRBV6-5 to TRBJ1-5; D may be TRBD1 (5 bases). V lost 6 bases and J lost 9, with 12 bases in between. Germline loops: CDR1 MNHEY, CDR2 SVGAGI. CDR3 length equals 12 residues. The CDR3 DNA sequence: TGTGCCAGCAGCGACCCCGGGGGGCCCCAGCATTTT. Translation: CASSDPGGPQHF.

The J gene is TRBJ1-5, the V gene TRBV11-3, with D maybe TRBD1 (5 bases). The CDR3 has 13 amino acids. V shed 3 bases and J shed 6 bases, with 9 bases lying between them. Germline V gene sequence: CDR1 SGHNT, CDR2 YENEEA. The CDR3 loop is CASSLYGAQPQHF. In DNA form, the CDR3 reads TGTGCCAGCAGCTTGTACGGGGCTCAGCCCCAGCATTTT.

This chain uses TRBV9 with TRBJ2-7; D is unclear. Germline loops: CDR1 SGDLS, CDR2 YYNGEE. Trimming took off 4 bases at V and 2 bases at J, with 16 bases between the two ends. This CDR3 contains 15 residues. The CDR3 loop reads CASSPGPSRAYEQYF. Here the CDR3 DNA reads TGTGCCAGCAGCCCTGGGCCCAGCCGGGCCTACGAGCAGTACTTC. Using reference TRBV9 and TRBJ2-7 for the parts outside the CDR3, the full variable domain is DSGVTQTPKHLITATGQRVTLRCSPRSGDLSVYWYQQSLDQGLQFLIQYYNGEERAKGNILERFSAQQFPDLHSELNLSSLELGDSALYFCASSPGPSRAYEQYFGPGTRLTVT.

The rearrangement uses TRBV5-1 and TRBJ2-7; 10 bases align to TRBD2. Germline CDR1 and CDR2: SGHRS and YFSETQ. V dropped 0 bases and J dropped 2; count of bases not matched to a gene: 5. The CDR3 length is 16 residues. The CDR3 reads CASSLGRTSGTYEQYF. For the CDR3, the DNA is TGCGCCAGCAGCTTGGGAAGGACTAGCGGAACCTACGAGCAGTACTTC.

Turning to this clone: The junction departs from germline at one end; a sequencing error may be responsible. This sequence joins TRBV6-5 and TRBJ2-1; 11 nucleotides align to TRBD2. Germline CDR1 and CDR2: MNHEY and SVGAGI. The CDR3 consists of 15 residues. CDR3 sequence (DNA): TGTGCCGGCAGGCAACTTCCGGGACTAGCGGATGAGCAGTTCTTC. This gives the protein CAGRQLPGLADEQFF.

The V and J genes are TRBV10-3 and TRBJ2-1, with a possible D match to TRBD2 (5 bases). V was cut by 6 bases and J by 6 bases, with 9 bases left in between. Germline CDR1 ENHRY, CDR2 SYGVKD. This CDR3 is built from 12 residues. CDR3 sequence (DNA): TGTGCCATCAGGGACTTTCGCAATGAGCAGTTCTTC. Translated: CAIRDFRNEQFF.

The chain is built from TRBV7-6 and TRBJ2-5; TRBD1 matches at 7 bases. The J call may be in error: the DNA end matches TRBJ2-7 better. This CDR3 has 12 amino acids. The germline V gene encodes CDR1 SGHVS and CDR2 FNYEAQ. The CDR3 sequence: CASSQTGYEQYF. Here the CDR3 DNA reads TGTGCCAGCAGCCAGACAGGGTACGAGCAGTACTTC.

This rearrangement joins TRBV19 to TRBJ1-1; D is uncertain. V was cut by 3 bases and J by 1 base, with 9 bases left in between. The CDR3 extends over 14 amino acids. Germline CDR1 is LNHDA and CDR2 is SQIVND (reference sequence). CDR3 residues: CASSIFSPNTEAFF. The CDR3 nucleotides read TGTGCCAGTAGTATCTTCAGTCCGAACACTGAAGCTTTCTTT.

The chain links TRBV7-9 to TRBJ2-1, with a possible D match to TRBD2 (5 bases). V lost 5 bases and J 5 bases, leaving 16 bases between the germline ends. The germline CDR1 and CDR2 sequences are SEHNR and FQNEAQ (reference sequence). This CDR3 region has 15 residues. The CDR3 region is CASSPPSEANNEQFF. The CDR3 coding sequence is TGTGCCAGCAGCCCTCCTTCGGAGGCTAACAATGAGCAGTTCTTC.